These 10 T cell receptor beta chains share one sample of origin, sequenced in a study of shared T cell receptors in the human thymus (dated by TCRdb to the early 2020s). The library was prepared using the immunoSEQ multiplex PCR assay. In TCRdb, the immuneACCESS table is reduced to in-frame sequences with V and J assigned. These tables do not hold every clone; where another copy was compared, an unresolved V gene accounts for under half, and the others remain unexplained. This sample comprises 600,000 to 900,000 clones, approximately 85% of them detected only once. Jointly, the top ten make up roughly 0.01% of the sample. Another study also made use of these data, one on human thymus T cells.

Material for sequencing was thymocytes. The receptors stem from a girl in the first two years of life with a congenital heart defect. Donor details come from another sample of the same person, matched by shared clones.

This chain links TRBV30 with TRBJ1-3, with D uncertain. Germline values: CDR1 GTSNPN, CDR2 SVGIG (reference sequence). Trimming took 3 bases from V and 8 from J, leaving 20 bases between them. This CDR3 is built from 15 residues. The CDR3 spells CAWSAKRHLWDTIYF. The CDR3 DNA is TGTGCCTGGAGCGCAAAAAGACATCTTTGGGACACCATATATTTT.

The chain combines TRBV7-2 with TRBJ2-1, with 10 bases aligning to TRBD2. From germline, CDR1 is SGHTA and CDR2 FQGNSA. V shed 5 bases, J shed 7 bases, and the junction held 11 bases outside the gene matches. This CDR3 is 16 amino acids long. In nucleotides, the CDR3 is TGTGCCAGCAGCCCCCGTGCCGGGACTAGCGAGAATGAGCAGTTCTTC. Protein product: CASSPRAGTSENEQFF.

Only one count was recorded for this clone. The chain recombines TRBV12-5 with TRBJ2-2, with a weak D call TRBD1 (6 bases). Germline loops: CDR1 LGHNT, CDR2 FRNRAP. The length of the CDR3 is 16 residues. V lost 6 bases and J 4 bases, leaving 18 bases between the germline ends. The CDR3 sequence: CASGAPRGSGTGELFF. Here the CDR3 DNA reads TGTGCTAGTGGGGCCCCCAGGGGTTCGGGCACCGGGGAGCTGTTTTTT.

The chain combines TRBV27 with TRBJ1-3, with D unresolved. Germline values: CDR1 MNHEY, CDR2 SMNVEV (reference sequence). The V end was cut by 0 bases, the J end by 0 bases, with 6 bases between. The CDR3 has 15 amino acids. CDR3 sequence (DNA): TGTGCCAGCAGTTTATCCACAGCCTCTGGAAACACCATATATTTT. Translating it yields CASSLSTASGNTIYF.

The chain links TRBV6-1 to TRBJ2-5, with D possibly matching TRBD2 (5 bases). CDR3 length: 16 amino acids. V was shortened by 3 bases and J by 4 bases, with 18 bases between the two germline ends. Germline V gene data show CDR1 as MNHNS and CDR2 as SASEGT. The CDR3 reads CASSDRGRVIGETQYF. The DNA of the CDR3 is TGTGCCAGCAGTGATCGGGGTAGGGTGATTGGAGAGACCCAGTACTTC.

The chain carries TRBV27 and TRBJ2-7, with 9 positions matching TRBD2. Germline V gene data show CDR1 as MNHEY and CDR2 as SMNVEV (reference sequence). The CDR3 totals 16 residues. V lost 0 bases, J lost 3 bases, and 6 bases stayed unmatched. The DNA for the CDR3 is TGTGCCAGCAGTTTATCCCTCGGACTAGCGTACTACGAGCAGTACTTC. It is translated as CASSLSLGLAYYEQYF.

This clone was counted between two and nine times. The gene calls are TRBV4-3 and TRBJ2-7; possible D gene TRBD1, 6 bases. Germline V gene sequence: CDR1 LGHNA, CDR2 YSLEER. V lost 1 base and J lost 1, with 14 bases in between. The CDR3 is made up of 16 amino acids. The CDR3 region is CASSQGSGERSYEQYF. Here the CDR3 DNA reads TGCGCCAGCAGCCAAGGGTCAGGGGAAAGATCCTACGAGCAGTACTTC.

The chain employs TRBV5-5 and TRBJ2-7; 12 nucleotides align to TRBD2. This CDR3 spans 18 amino acids. The junction had 12 bases not matched to a gene; V was cut back by 4 bases and J by 1 base. Germline V gene lookup returns CDR1 SGHKS and CDR2 YYEKEE (reference sequence). The DNA for the CDR3 is TGTGCCAGCAGCCTGGGGGGAGGACTAGCGGGGACATCCTACGAGCAGTACTTC. This gives the protein CASSLGGGLAGTSYEQYF.

The chain employs TRBV10-2 and TRBJ1-5; tentative D call: TRBD1 (5 bases). The CDR3 covers 14 residues. CDR1 and CDR2 from the germline V gene are WSHSY and SAAADI. Deletions cut 4 bases from V and 5 bases from J, with 12 bases between. CDR3 protein: CASSVGGADQPQHF. The CDR3 DNA is TGCGCCAGCAGTGTGGGGGGTGCCGATCAGCCCCAGCATTTT.

J is TRBJ2-7 and V is TRBV27; 9 bases map to TRBD1. Germline assignment: CDR1 MNHEY and CDR2 SMNVEV (reference sequence). V shed 0 bases and J 4 bases; nucleotides not matched to a gene: 28. The length of the CDR3 is 23 residues. The DNA of the CDR3 is TGTGCCAGCAGTTTATCGAAGCCGGCGGGGACAGGGTTATTAAGGTGGAAGTGGTACGAGCAGTACTTC. The encoded protein is CASSLSKPAGTGLLRWKWYEQYF.